The sequence of this T cell receptor (beta chain) was determined in a study of glioma-infiltrating T cells after dendritic cell vaccination. Assay used: immunoSEQ multiplex PCR; TCRdb lists only in-frame clones, some missing. The data contain roughly 100,000 clones, 75% to 85% of them singletons. Blood PBMC samples: pre-vaccination, two weeks post third vaccination, and at tumor progression. The trim removed 1 base at V and 11 bases at J, leaving 9 bases unmatched. Germline loops: CDR1 LGHNA, CDR2 YSLEER. The CDR3 sequence is 14 residues long. Specimen: blood, collected before dendritic cell vaccination. V is TRBV4-3 and J is TRBJ1-1, with 8 bases identical to TRBD1. This TCR was sampled from a human donor with glioblastoma. CDR3 sequence: CASSQGAGGGQAFF. The CDR3, as DNA: TGCGCCAGCAGCCAAGGGGCAGGGGGCGGCCAGGCTTTCTTT.